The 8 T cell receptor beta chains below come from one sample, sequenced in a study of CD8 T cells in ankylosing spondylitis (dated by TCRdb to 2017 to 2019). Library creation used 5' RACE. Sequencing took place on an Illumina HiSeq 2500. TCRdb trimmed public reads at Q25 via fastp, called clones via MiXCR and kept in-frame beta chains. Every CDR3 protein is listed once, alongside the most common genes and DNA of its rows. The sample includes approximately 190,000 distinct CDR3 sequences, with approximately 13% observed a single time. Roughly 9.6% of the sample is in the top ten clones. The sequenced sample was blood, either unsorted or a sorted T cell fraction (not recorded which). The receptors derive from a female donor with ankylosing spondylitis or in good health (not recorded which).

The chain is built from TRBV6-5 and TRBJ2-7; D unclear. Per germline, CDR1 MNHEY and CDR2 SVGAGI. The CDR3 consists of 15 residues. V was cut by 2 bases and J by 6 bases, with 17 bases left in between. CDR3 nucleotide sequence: TGTGCCAGCAGTTACGGCGTCCCCGCATATGCCGAGCAGTACTTC. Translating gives CASSYGVPAYAEQYF.

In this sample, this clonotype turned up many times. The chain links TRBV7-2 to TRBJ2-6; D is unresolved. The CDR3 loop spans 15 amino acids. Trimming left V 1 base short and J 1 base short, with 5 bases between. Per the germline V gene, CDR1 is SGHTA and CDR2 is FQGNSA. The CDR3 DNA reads TGTGCCAGCAGCTTAGTTTCTTCTGGGGCCAACGTCCTGACTTTC. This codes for CASSLVSSGANVLTF.

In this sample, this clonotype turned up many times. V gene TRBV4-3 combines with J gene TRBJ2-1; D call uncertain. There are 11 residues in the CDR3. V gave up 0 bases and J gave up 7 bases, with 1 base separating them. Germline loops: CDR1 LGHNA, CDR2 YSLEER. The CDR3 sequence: CASSQENEQFF. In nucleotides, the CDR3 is TGCGCCAGCAGCCAAGAAAATGAGCAGTTCTTC.

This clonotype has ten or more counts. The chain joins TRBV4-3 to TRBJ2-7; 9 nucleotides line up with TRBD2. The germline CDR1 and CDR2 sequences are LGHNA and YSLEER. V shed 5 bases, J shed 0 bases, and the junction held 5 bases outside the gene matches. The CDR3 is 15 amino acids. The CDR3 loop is CASSTQTSGSYEQYF. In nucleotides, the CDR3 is TGCGCCAGCAGCACCCAGACTAGCGGCTCCTACGAGCAGTACTTC.

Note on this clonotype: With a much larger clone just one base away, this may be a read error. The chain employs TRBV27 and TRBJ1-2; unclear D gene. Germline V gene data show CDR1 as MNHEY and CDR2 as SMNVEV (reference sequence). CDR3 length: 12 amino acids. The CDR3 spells CASSSASDGYPF. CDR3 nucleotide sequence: TGTGCCAGCAGTTCCGCAAGCGATGGCTACCCCTTC.

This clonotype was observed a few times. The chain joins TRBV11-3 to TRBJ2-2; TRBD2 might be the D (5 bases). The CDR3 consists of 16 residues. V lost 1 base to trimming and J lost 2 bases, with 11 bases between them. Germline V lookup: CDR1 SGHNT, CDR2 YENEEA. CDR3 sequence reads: CASSLVGASNTGELFF. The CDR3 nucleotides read TGTGCCAGCAGCTTAGTAGGTGCTAGCAACACCGGGGAGCTGTTTTTT.

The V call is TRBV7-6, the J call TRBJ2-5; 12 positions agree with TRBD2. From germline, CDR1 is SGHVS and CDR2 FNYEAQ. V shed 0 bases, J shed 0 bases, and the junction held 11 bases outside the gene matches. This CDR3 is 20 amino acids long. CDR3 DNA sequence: TGTGCCAGCAGCTTAGCGCCGCCTAGCGGGAGGGTCTGGTACCAAGAGACCCAGTACTTC. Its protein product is CASSLAPPSGRVWYQETQYF.

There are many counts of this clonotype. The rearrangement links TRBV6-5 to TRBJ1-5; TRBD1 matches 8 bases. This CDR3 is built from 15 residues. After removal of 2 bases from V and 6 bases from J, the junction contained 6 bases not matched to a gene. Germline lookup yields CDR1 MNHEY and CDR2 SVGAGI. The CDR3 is CASSYIGTGFQPQHF. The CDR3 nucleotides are TGTGCCAGCAGTTACATCGGGACAGGATTTCAGCCCCAGCATTTT.